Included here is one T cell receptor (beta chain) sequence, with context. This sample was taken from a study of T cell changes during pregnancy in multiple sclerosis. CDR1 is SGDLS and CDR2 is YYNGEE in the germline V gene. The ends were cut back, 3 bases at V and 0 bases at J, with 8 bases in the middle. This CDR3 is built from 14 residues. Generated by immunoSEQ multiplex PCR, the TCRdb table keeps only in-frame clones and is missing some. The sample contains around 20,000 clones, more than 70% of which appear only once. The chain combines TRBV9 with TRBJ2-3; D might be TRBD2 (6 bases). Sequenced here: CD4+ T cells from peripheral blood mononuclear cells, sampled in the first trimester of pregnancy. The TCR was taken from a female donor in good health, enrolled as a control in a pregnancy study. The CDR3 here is CASSGGVSTDTQYF. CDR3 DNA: TGTGCCAGCAGCGGGGGGGTGAGCACAGATACGCAGTATTTT.